This TCR beta chain stems from a study of metastatic and nonmetastatic thyroid tumors. CDR3 length equals 14 residues. Trimming removed 8 bases from V and 5 bases from J; junction bases left unmatched: 8. The germline gives CDR1 MNHNS, CDR2 SASEGT. Every patient underwent thyroid surgery untreated. TCRdb ran MiXCR on the PCR reads. The top ten hold around 10% of the sample, which has around 38,000 clones, roughly a quarter seen once. This rearrangement joins TRBV6-1 to TRBJ2-1; 8 bases are a match to TRBD2. Material for sequencing was blood. The receptor was isolated from a female donor with papillary thyroid cancer or a benign thyroid nodule (not recorded which). Some clones in this sample may be carry-over from other donors' samples. The CDR3 DNA is TGTGCCAGCGTCCCCTCCGGGGGGGACAATGAGCAGTTCTTC. This encodes CASVPSGGDNEQFF.